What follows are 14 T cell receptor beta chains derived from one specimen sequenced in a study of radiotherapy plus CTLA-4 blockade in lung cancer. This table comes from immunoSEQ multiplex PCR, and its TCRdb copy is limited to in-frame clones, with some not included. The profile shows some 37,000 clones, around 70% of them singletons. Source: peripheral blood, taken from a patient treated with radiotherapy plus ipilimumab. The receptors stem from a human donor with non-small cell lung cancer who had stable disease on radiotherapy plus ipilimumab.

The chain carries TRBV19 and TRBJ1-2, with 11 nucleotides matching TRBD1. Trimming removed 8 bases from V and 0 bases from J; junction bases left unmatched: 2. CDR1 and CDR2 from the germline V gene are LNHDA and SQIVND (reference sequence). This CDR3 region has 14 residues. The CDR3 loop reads CASSGQGANYGYTF. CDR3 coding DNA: TGTGCCAGTTCGGGACAGGGGGCTAACTATGGCTACACCTTC.

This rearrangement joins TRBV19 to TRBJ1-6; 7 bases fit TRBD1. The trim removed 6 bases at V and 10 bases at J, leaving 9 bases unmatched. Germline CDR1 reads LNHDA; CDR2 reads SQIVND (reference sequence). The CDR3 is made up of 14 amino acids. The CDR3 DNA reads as TGTGCCAGTAGCGCCACAGGGGAAAAGTCACCCCTCCACTTT. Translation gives CASSATGEKSPLHF.

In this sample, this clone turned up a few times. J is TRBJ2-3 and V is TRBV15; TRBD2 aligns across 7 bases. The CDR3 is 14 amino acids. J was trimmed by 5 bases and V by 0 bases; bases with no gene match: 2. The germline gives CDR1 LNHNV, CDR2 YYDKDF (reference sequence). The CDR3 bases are TGTGCCACCAGCAGAGAACCTAGCGGAGATACGCAGTATTTT. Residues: CATSREPSGDTQYF.

The DNA for the CDR3 is TGTGCCACATTTAGCACGGCGTACGAGCAGTACTTC. Translation: CATFSTAYEQYF. The V call is TRBV10-3, the J call TRBJ2-7; D unresolved. The length of the CDR3 is 12 residues. V was trimmed by 10 bases and J by 4 bases, leaving 14 bases between them. In germline, CDR1 is ENHRY, CDR2 SYGVKD.

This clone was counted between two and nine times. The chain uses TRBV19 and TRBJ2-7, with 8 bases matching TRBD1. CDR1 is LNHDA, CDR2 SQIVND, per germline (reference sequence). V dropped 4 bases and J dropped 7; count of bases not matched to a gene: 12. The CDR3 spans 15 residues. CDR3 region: CASSNRQGSWFEQYF. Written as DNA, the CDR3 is TGTGCCAGTAGTAATCGACAGGGGTCATGGTTTGAGCAGTACTTC.

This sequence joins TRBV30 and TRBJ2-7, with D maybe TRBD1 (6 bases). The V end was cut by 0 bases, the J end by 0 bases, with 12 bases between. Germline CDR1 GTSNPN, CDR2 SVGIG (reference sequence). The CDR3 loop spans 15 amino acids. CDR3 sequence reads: CAWSVVGGSSYEQYF. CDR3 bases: TGTGCCTGGAGTGTGGTAGGGGGAAGCTCCTACGAGCAGTACTTC.

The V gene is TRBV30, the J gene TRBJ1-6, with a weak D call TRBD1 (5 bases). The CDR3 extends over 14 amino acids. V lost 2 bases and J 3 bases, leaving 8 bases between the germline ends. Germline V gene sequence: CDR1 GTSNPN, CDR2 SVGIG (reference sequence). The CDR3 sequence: CAWSPGVYNSPLHF. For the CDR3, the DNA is TGTGCCTGGAGTCCGGGGGTCTATAATTCACCCCTCCACTTT.

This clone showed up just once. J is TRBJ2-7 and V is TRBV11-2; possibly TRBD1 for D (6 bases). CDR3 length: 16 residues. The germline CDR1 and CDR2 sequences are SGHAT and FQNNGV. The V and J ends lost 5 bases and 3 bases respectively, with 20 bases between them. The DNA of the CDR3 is TGTGCCAGCAGCCCTTGGGACACAGCGAGCCTCTACGAGCAGTACTTC. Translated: CASSPWDTASLYEQYF. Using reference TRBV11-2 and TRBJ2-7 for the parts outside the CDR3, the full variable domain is EAGVAQSPRYKIIEKRQSVAFWCNPISGHATLYWYQQILGQGPKLLIQFQNNGVVDDSQLPKDRFSAERLKGVDSTLKIQPAKLEDSAVYLCASSPWDTASLYEQYFGPGTRLTVT.

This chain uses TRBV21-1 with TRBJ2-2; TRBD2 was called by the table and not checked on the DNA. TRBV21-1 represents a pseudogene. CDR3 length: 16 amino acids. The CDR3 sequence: CASSKVRGYDTGELFF. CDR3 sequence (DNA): TGTGCCAGCAGCAAAGTACGGGGTTACGACACCGGGGAGCTGTTTTTT.

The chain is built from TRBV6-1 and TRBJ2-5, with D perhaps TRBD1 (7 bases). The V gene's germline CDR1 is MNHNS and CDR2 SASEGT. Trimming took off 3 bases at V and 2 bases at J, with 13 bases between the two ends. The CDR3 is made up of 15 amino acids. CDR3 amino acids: CASSDGQGGQETQYF. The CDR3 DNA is TGTGCCAGCAGTGATGGTCAGGGGGGACAAGAGACCCAGTACTTC.

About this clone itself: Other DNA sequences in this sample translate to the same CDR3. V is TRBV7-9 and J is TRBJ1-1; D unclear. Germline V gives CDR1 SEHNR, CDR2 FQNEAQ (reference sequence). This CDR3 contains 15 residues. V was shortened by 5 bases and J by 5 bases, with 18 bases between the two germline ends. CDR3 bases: TGTGCCAGCAGCCTGACAACCGGTGGAGGGACTGAAGCTTTCTTT. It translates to CASSLTTGGGTEAFF. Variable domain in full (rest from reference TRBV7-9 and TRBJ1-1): DTGVSQNPRHKITKRGQNVTFRCDPISEHNRLYWYRQTLGQGPEFLTYFQNEAQLEKSRLLSDRFSAERPKGSFSTLEIQRTEQGDSAMYLCASSLTTGGGTEAFFGQGTRLTVV.

CDR3 DNA sequence: TGTGCCACTATGATACAGGGGGGCTCCGGGGAGCTGTTTTTT. This sequence encodes CATMIQGGSGELFF. The chain employs TRBV10-3 and TRBJ2-2; 8 bases align to TRBD1. The CDR3 is 14 amino acids. V trimming: 10 bases; J trimming: 6 bases; junction bases outside the gene matches: 10. The germline V gene has CDR1 ENHRY and CDR2 SYGVKD.

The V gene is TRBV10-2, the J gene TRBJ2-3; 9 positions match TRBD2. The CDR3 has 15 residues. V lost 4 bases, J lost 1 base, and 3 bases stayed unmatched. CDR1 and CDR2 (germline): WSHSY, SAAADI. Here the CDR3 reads CASSVQRGGTDTQYF. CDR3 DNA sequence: TGCGCCAGCAGTGTTCAGCGGGGGGGCACAGATACGCAGTATTTT.

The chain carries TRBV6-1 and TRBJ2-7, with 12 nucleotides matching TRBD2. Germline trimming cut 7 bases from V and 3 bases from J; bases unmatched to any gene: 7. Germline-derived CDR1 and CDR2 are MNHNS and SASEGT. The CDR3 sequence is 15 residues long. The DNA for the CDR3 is TGTGCCAGCACAAACAGACTAGCGGGAGACTACGAGCAGTACTTC. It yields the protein CASTNRLAGDYEQYF.